Sequencing of this T cell receptor beta chain was carried out in a study of shared clonotypes between healthy human individuals. Method: immunoSEQ multiplex PCR; TCRdb's copy keeps in-frame clones and lacks some. The data show 950,000 to 1,300,000 clones, with about 76% seen just once and 1.4% to 1.5% held by the top ten. Every contributor of samples was a Caucasian grown-up residing in Nashville, Tennessee. Trimming took off 4 bases at V and 7 bases at J, with 13 bases between the two ends. Germline-derived CDR1 and CDR2 are SQVTM and ANQGSEA. The CDR3 totals 12 residues. The sequence came from a man between 18 and 29 years old in good health. Sequencing was performed on memory CD4+ T cells sorted from blood. Subset: CD45RA-negative fraction. The gene calls are TRBV29-1 and TRBJ1-2; D remains unclear. This CDR3 is CSVARQTGGYTF. The CDR3 DNA sequence: TGCAGCGTTGCTCGCCAAACGGGTGGCTACACCTTC.